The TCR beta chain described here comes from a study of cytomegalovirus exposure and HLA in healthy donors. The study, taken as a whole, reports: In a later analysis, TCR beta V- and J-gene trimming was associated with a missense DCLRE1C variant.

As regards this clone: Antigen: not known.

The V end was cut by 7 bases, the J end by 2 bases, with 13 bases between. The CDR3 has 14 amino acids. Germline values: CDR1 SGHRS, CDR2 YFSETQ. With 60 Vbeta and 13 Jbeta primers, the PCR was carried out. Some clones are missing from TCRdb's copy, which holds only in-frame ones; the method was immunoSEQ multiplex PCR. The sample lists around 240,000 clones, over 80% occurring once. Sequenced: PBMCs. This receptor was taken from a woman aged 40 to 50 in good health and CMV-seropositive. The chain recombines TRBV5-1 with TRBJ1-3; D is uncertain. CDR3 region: CASPSRSTGNTIYF. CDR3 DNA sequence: TGCGCCAGCCCGTCCAGGTCAACTGGAAACACCATATATTTT. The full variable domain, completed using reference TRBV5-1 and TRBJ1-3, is KAGVTQTPRYLIKTRGQQVTLSCSPISGHRSVSWYQQTPGQGLQFLFEYFSETQRNKGNFPGRFSGRQFSNSRSEMNVSTLELGDSALYLCASPSRSTGNTIYFGEGSWLTVV.